These 18 T cell receptor beta chains were all obtained from the same sample, sequenced in a study of cytomegalovirus exposure and HLA in healthy donors. PCR amplification relied on 60 Vbeta primers (plus 13 Jbeta primers). Some clones are missing from TCRdb's copy, which holds only in-frame ones; the method was immunoSEQ multiplex PCR. The sample records roughly 200,000 clones, around three quarters being singletons. Sequencing was performed on PBMCs. These TCRs come from a man aged 35-49 years in good health and CMV-seronegative.

V and J are TRBV30 and TRBJ1-1; TRBD1 is a possible D gene (6 bases). The CDR3 sequence is 13 residues long. Germline CDR1 GTSNPN, CDR2 SVGIG (reference sequence). V lost 2 bases, J lost 7 bases, and 14 bases lay in between. DNA of the CDR3: TGTGCCTGGAGTTCTGGGGGCGCTCGTGAAGCTTTCTTT. Its protein is CAWSSGGAREAFF.

V gene TRBV7-6 combines with J gene TRBJ1-1, with 11 bases aligning to TRBD1. The CDR3 extends over 16 amino acids. CDR1 and CDR2 (germline): SGHVS, FNYEAQ. With V trimmed by 5 bases and J by 1 base, 6 bases remained unmatched. CDR3 protein: CASSLRTGGENTEAFF. In DNA form, the CDR3 reads TGTGCCAGCAGCCTAAGGACAGGGGGCGAGAACACTGAAGCTTTCTTT.

This chain connects TRBV11-3 to TRBJ1-5; D might be TRBD1 (5 bases). V was trimmed by 0 bases and J by 5 bases, leaving 11 bases between them. CDR1 is SGHNT and CDR2 is YENEEA in the germline V gene. The CDR3 runs 15 residues. CDR3 protein: CASSLDGQPDQPQHF. CDR3 DNA: TGTGCCAGCAGCTTAGATGGACAACCTGATCAGCCCCAGCATTTT. Complete variable domain (other parts from reference TRBV11-3 and TRBJ1-5): EAGVVQSPRYKIIEKKQPVAFWCNPISGHNTLYWYLQNLGQGPELLIRYENEEAVDDSQLPKDRFSAERLKGVDSTLKIQPAELGDSAVYLCASSLDGQPDQPQHFGDGTRLSIL.

This clone has more than one count but fewer than ten. This CDR3 is CASSQGREKLFF. DNA for the CDR3: TGTGCCAGCAGCCAAGGTCGGGAAAAACTGTTTTTT. This sequence joins TRBV14 and TRBJ1-4; D unclear. V was trimmed by 1 base and J by 8 bases, leaving 5 bases between them. Germline-derived CDR1 and CDR2 are SGHDN and FVKESK. This CDR3 is 12 amino acids long.

This rearrangement joins TRBV5-6 to TRBJ1-6; no clear D. This CDR3 region has 18 residues. Trimming shortened V by 0 bases and J by 3 bases, and 16 bases separated the two germline ends. CDR1 SGHDT and CDR2 YYEEEE come from the germline V gene. The CDR3 here is CASSLVLGGTGYNSPLHF. Written as DNA, the CDR3 is TGTGCCAGCAGCTTGGTACTAGGCGGTACCGGCTATAATTCACCCCTCCACTTT.

V usage is TRBV11-3 and J usage is TRBJ2-3, with 13 bases fitting TRBD2. The CDR3 contains 15 residues. From germline, CDR1 is SGHNT and CDR2 YENEEA. The V gene end was trimmed by 3 bases and the J gene end by 14 bases; junction bases not matched to a gene: 11. The CDR3 DNA follows: TGTGCCAGCAGCTTCAACGGACTAGCGGGGGCCCCAAGGTATTTT. Residues: CASSFNGLAGAPRYF.

The genes are TRBV27 and TRBJ1-4, with a possible D match to TRBD1 (6 bases). CDR3 length equals 13 residues. Germline loops: CDR1 MNHEY, CDR2 SMNVEV (reference sequence). With 2 bases removed from V and 8 bases from J, the gap between germline ends came to 9 bases. Here the CDR3 reads CASSLRGYEKLFF. The CDR3 coding sequence is TGTGCCAGCAGTTTAAGGGGGTACGAAAAACTGTTTTTT.

The chain has TRBV27 and TRBJ2-1; D might be TRBD1 (5 bases). The length of the CDR3 is 14 residues. V was clipped by 0 bases and J by 9 bases, with 12 bases between them. Germline-derived CDR1 and CDR2 are MNHEY and SMNVEV (reference sequence). CDR3 in DNA: TGTGCCAGCAGTTTATCTTCAGGGTCGGTTGAGCAGTTCTTC. Amino acids: CASSLSSGSVEQFF.

Only a few counts were recorded for this clone. V usage is TRBV5-4 and J usage is TRBJ1-1, with D perhaps matching TRBD1 (5 bases). V gave up 3 bases and J gave up 4 bases, with 10 bases separating them. The CDR3 extends over 13 amino acids. Per germline, CDR1 SGHNT and CDR2 YYREEE (reference sequence). The CDR3 reads CASSYRRGTEAFF. The CDR3 bases are TGTGCCAGCAGCTACAGGAGGGGCACTGAAGCTTTCTTT.

The chain employs TRBV29-1 and TRBJ1-5; tentative D call: TRBD1 (5 bases). Germline V lookup: CDR1 SQVTM, CDR2 ANQGSEA. CDR3 length: 12 residues. V lost 5 bases and J 4 bases, leaving 9 bases between the germline ends. The CDR3 loop is CSVLDTNQPQHF. Written as DNA, the CDR3 is TGCAGCGTTCTGGACACTAATCAGCCCCAGCATTTT.

On this clone: This sample includes further DNA sequences coding for the same CDR3. The V call is TRBV18, the J call TRBJ1-1; 9 bases map to TRBD1. In germline, CDR1 is KGHSH, CDR2 LQKENI. Germline trimming cut 6 bases from V and 1 base from J; bases unmatched to any gene: 3. This CDR3 comprises 14 residues. The chain's CDR3 is CASSPDRGNTEAFF. The CDR3 DNA follows: TGTGCCAGCTCGCCGGACAGGGGGAACACTGAAGCTTTCTTT.

The chain uses TRBV6-6 and TRBJ1-1, with D tentatively TRBD1 (6 bases). Germline values: CDR1 MNHNY, CDR2 SVGAGI (reference sequence). The CDR3 totals 13 residues. V lost 5 bases to trimming and J lost 7 bases, with 14 bases between them. The CDR3 DNA reads TGTGCCAGCAGTGTCCCCAGGGGCATTGAAGCTTTCTTT. Translated: CASSVPRGIEAFF.

This chain links TRBV5-5 with TRBJ1-3; 7 nucleotides agree with TRBD1. In germline, CDR1 is SGHKS, CDR2 YYEKEE (reference sequence). The junction had 1 base not matched to a gene; V was cut back by 0 bases and J by 4 bases. The CDR3 runs to 14 residues. The CDR3 nucleotides are TGTGCCAGCAGCTTGGGGGACAGCGGAAACACCATATATTTT. Its protein is CASSLGDSGNTIYF.

This clone was seen once. The V gene is TRBV7-2, the J gene TRBJ2-1, with TRBD2 matching 14 bases. CDR1 is SGHTA, CDR2 FQGNSA, per germline. This CDR3 region has 18 residues. J gave up 8 bases and V 0 bases, and 9 bases lay outside the gene matches. The CDR3 DNA sequence: TGTGCCAGCAGCTTAGCCAGGACTAGCGGGAGGAGGAAGGATGAGCAGTTCTTC. This encodes CASSLARTSGRRKDEQFF.

This chain's CDR3 is CASSLSGQAYEQYF. The CDR3 DNA is TGTGCCAGCAGCCTTTCCGGACAGGCCTACGAGCAGTACTTC. The V gene is TRBV11-2, the J gene TRBJ2-7, with TRBD1 identical over 7 bases. Germline V gene lookup returns CDR1 SGHAT and CDR2 FQNNGV. V dropped 5 bases and J dropped 2; count of bases not matched to a gene: 6. The CDR3 totals 14 residues.

For this clone: The junction departs from germline at one end; a sequencing error may be responsible. The same CDR3 arises from other DNA sequences in this sample as well. V and J are TRBV6-1 and TRBJ1-1; no reliable D call. Germline CDR1 reads MNHNS; CDR2 reads SASEGT. The CDR3 is 14 residues long. The CDR3 region is CASSEAGSGTEAFF. The CDR3 coding sequence is TGTGCCAGCAGTGAAGCCGGTAGCGGCACTGAAGCCTTCTTT.

The gene calls are TRBV30 and TRBJ1-5, with D perhaps TRBD1 (5 bases). The CDR3 is 15 residues long. Trimming took 3 bases from V and 3 from J, leaving 15 bases between them. In germline, CDR1 is GTSNPN, CDR2 SVGIG (reference sequence). The CDR3 coding sequence is TGTGCCTGGAGCTCGGGCAGGGCGAACAATCAGCCCCAGCATTTT. It encodes CAWSSGRANNQPQHF.

The chain links TRBV10-3 to TRBJ2-2, with D unresolved. Germline V gene lookup returns CDR1 ENHRY and CDR2 SYGVKD. This CDR3 is built from 13 residues. V lost 6 bases, J lost 3 bases, and 8 bases lay in between. Here the CDR3 DNA reads TGTGCCATCAGGGCCACCGACACCGGGGAGCTGTTTTTT. It specifies CAIRATDTGELFF.